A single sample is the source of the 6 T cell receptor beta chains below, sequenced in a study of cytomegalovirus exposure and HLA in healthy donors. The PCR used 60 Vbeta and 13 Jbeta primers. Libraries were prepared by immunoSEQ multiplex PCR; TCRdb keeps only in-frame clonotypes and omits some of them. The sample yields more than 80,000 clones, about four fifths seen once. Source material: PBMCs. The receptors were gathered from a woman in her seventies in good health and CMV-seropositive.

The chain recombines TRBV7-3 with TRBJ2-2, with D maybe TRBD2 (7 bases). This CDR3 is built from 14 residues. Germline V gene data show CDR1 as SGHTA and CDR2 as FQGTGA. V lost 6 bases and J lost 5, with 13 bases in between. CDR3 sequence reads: CASSLRGGTGELFF. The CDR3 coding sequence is TGTGCCAGCAGTCTAAGGGGGGGGACCGGGGAGCTGTTTTTT.

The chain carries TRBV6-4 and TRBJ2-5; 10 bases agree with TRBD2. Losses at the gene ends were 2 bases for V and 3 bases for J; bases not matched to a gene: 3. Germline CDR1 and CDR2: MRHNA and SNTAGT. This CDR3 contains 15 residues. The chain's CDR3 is CASSDTGLAEETQYF. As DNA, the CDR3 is TGTGCCAGCAGTGACACCGGACTAGCGGAAGAGACCCAGTACTTC.

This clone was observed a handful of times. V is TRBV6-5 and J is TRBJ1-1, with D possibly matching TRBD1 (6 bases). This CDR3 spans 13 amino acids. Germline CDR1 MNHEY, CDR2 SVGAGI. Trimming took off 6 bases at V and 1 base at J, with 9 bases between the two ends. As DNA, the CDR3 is TGTGCCAGCAGCGGACAGTCGAACACTGAAGCTTTCTTT. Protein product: CASSGQSNTEAFF.

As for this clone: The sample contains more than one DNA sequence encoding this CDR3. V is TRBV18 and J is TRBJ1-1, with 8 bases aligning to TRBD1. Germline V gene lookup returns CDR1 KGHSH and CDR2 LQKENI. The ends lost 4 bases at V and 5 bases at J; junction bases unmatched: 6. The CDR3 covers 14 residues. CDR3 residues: CASSRTGGVTEAFF. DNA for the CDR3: TGTGCCAGCTCACGAACAGGGGGGGTTACTGAAGCTTTCTTT.

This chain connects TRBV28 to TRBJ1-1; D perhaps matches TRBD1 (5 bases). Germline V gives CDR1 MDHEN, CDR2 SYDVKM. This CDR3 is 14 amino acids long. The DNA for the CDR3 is TGTGCTTCGCGGGGTGGGACGGGGAACACTGAAGCTTTCTTT. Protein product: CASRGGTGNTEAFF. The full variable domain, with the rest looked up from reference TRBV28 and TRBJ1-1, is DVKVTQSSRYLVKRTGEKVFLECVQDMDHENMFWYRQDPGLGLRLIYFSYDVKMKEKGDIPEGYSVSREKKERFSLILESASTNQTSMYLCASRGGTGNTEAFFGQGTRLTVV.

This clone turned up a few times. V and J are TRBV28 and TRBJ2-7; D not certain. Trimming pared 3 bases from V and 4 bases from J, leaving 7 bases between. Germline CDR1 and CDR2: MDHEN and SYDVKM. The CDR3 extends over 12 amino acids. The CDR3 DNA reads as TGTGCCAGCAGTTTCCTCCGTTACGAGCAGTACTTC. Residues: CASSFLRYEQYF. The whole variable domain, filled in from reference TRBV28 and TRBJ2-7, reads DVKVTQSSRYLVKRTGEKVFLECVQDMDHENMFWYRQDPGLGLRLIYFSYDVKMKEKGDIPEGYSVSREKKERFSLILESASTNQTSMYLCASSFLRYEQYFGPGTRLTVT.